A single sample is the source of the 27 T cell receptor beta chains below, sequenced in a study of control samples from healthy donors and cancer patients. Assay used: immunoSEQ multiplex PCR; TCRdb lists only in-frame clones, some missing. The sample shows around 110,000 clones, 85% to 90% of them seen only once. The source material was PBMCs. Source of these receptors: a woman aged 45-59 years with colorectal cancer.

The rearrangement links TRBV15 to TRBJ1-4; D call uncertain. The CDR3 is 14 amino acids. Germline values: CDR1 LNHNV, CDR2 YYDKDF (reference sequence). V was clipped by 0 bases and J by 12 bases, with 14 bases between them. This chain's CDR3 is CATSRDRNGGELFF. The DNA for the CDR3 is TGTGCCACCAGCAGAGATCGGAACGGCGGCGAACTGTTTTTT. Using reference TRBV15 and TRBJ1-4 for the parts outside the CDR3, the full variable domain is DAMVIQNPRYQVTQFGKPVTLSCSQTLNHNVMYWYQQKSSQAPKLLFHYYDKDFNNEADTPDNFQSRRPNTSFCFLDIRSPGLGDTAMYLCATSRDRNGGELFFGSGTQLSVL.

In this sample, this clone turned up once. The chain uses TRBV9 and TRBJ2-4; D is possibly TRBD2 (5 bases). CDR1 and CDR2 (germline): SGDLS, YYNGEE. V was shortened by 3 bases and J by 3 bases, with 13 bases between the two germline ends. This CDR3 contains 15 residues. CDR3 sequence reads: CASSEAIRGKNIQYF. For the CDR3, the DNA is TGTGCCAGCAGCGAGGCTATCCGGGGCAAAAACATTCAGTACTTC.

The V gene is TRBV9, the J gene TRBJ2-1; TRBD2 aligns across 14 bases. This CDR3 spans 17 amino acids. Germline V gene sequence: CDR1 SGDLS, CDR2 YYNGEE. V trimming: 4 bases; J trimming: 2 bases; junction bases outside the gene matches: 5. The CDR3 loop is CASSQTSGRGPYNEQFF. In DNA, the CDR3 is TGTGCCAGCAGCCAGACTAGCGGGAGGGGCCCCTACAATGAGCAGTTCTTC.

The chain recombines TRBV5-1 with TRBJ2-3; the D call may be TRBD1 or TRBD2 (6 bases each). Deletions cut 0 bases from V and 5 bases from J, with 10 bases between. The CDR3 totals 14 residues. CDR1 SGHRS and CDR2 YFSETQ come from the germline V gene. CDR3 nucleotide sequence: TGCGCCAGCAGCTTGGGGGGGGCCGGAGATACGCAGTATTTT. Translating gives CASSLGGAGDTQYF.

This chain links TRBV12-3 or TRBV12-4 with TRBJ1-5, with D maybe TRBD1 (6 bases). Trimming cost V 3 bases and J 6 bases, with 9 bases left between them. CDR3 length: 13 residues. DNA of the CDR3: TGTGCCAGCAGTTTCACCAGGGGTCAGCCCCAGCATTTT. Translated, it gives CASSFTRGQPQHF.

The chain employs TRBV29-1 and TRBJ2-7; tentatively, D is TRBD2 (5 bases). The V gene's germline CDR1 is SQVTM and CDR2 ANQGSEA. V was cut by 4 bases and J by 5 bases, with 6 bases left in between. This CDR3 has 10 residues. CDR3 sequence reads: CSVAEDEQYF. Written as DNA, the CDR3 is TGCAGCGTTGCGGAGGACGAGCAGTACTTC.

This clone was found a few times. The chain employs TRBV7-3 and TRBJ1-3; D unclear. V was trimmed by 3 bases and J by 8 bases, leaving 11 bases between them. The CDR3 contains 13 residues. Per germline, CDR1 SGHTA and CDR2 FQGTGA. The CDR3 region is CASSFGPRDTIYF. In DNA, the CDR3 is TGTGCCAGCAGCTTTGGCCCTCGCGACACCATATATTTT.

This clone was counted a single time. The gene calls are TRBV5-1 and TRBJ2-7, with 9 bases that match TRBD2. The V segment lost 0 bases and the J segment 1 base; nucleotides outside the gene matches: 2. Germline lookup yields CDR1 SGHRS and CDR2 YFSETQ. There are 15 residues in the CDR3. The CDR3 nucleotides read TGCGCCAGCAGCTTGGGGACTAGCGTATCCTACGAGCAGTACTTC. Its translation: CASSLGTSVSYEQYF.

The rearrangement uses TRBV5-1 and TRBJ2-7; 9 bases fit TRBD2. Trimming at V came to 2 bases and at J to 3 bases, leaving 6 bases not matched to a gene. The CDR3 spans 15 residues. CDR1 is SGHRS, CDR2 YFSETQ, per germline. CDR3 sequence reads: CASSFIAGDGYEQYF. Here the CDR3 DNA reads TGCGCCAGCAGCTTTATAGCGGGAGACGGCTACGAGCAGTACTTC.

With respect to this clone: The sample contains more than one DNA sequence encoding this CDR3. The rearrangement uses TRBV2 and TRBJ1-1; TRBD1 agrees at 7 bases. This CDR3 spans 13 amino acids. The V and J ends lost 8 bases and 0 bases, in that order; junction bases with no gene match: 3. Germline V gene sequence: CDR1 SNHLY, CDR2 FYNNEI. The CDR3 loop is CASGTDMNTEAFF. CDR3 DNA: TGTGCCAGCGGGACAGACATGAACACTGAAGCTTTCTTT.

The V call is TRBV14, the J call TRBJ2-7; the D gene is possibly TRBD2 (5 bases). Trimming pared 8 bases from V and 11 bases from J, leaving 16 bases between. This CDR3 is 11 amino acids long. Looked up from germline, CDR1 is SGHDN and CDR2 is FVKESK. The CDR3 DNA sequence: TGTGCCAGCCCACCCCCGGACTTCAAGTACTTC. Protein: CASPPPDFKYF.

The V call is TRBV28, the J call TRBJ2-3; 9 nucleotides line up with TRBD1. CDR3 length: 17 amino acids. CDR1 and CDR2 from the germline V gene are MDHEN and SYDVKM. V was clipped by 3 bases and J by 9 bases; unmatched bases: 16. CDR3 DNA sequence: TGTGCCAGCAGTTTGGGACAGGGCCACCGACATGGGGGCACGCAGTATTTT. Protein: CASSLGQGHRHGGTQYF.

This clone was recorded a few times. The rearrangement joins TRBV6-5 to TRBJ2-6, with 7 bases fitting TRBD1. Germline V lookup: CDR1 MNHEY, CDR2 SVGAGI. With V trimmed by 8 bases and J by 4 bases, 8 bases remained unmatched. CDR3 length: 15 amino acids. The CDR3 region is CASETGLSGANVLTF. The CDR3 coding sequence is TGTGCCAGCGAGACAGGGTTGTCAGGGGCCAACGTCCTGACTTTC.

The chain recombines TRBV5-1 with TRBJ2-4; 9 nucleotides agree with TRBD1. Germline-derived CDR1 and CDR2 are SGHRS and YFSETQ. J lost 5 bases, V lost 3 bases, and 6 bases had no gene match. This CDR3 has 15 residues. The CDR3 DNA follows: TGCGCCAGCAGCTGGGGACAGGGTAGGGAAAACATTCAGTACTTC. Its protein product is CASSWGQGRENIQYF.

The chain joins TRBV24-1 to TRBJ2-1, with 8 nucleotides matching TRBD1. The CDR3 has 16 amino acids. Germline CDR1 is KGHDR and CDR2 is SFDVKD. The ends lost 2 bases at V and 6 bases at J; junction bases unmatched: 8. The CDR3 protein is CATSDSQGQALNEQFF. In DNA form, the CDR3 reads TGTGCCACCAGTGATTCGCAGGGACAGGCTCTCAATGAGCAGTTCTTC.

This chain uses TRBV7-8 with TRBJ2-7, with no clear D. V lost 5 bases and J 0 bases, leaving 11 bases between the germline ends. Germline V gives CDR1 SGHVS, CDR2 FQNEAQ. CDR3 length: 14 residues. The CDR3, as DNA: TGTGCCAGCAGCGCAATAATGAGCTCCTACGAGCAGTACTTC. Protein sequence: CASSAIMSSYEQYF. The whole variable domain, remainder taken from reference TRBV7-8 and TRBJ2-7, is GAGVSQSPRYKVAKRGQDVALRCDPISGHVSLFWYQQALGQGPEFLTYFQNEAQLDKSGLPSDRFFAERPEGSVSTLKIQRTQQEDSAVYLCASSAIMSSYEQYFGPGTRLTVT.

This chain connects TRBV5-1 to TRBJ2-1; D gene uncertain. The length of the CDR3 is 15 residues. CDR1 is SGHRS, CDR2 YFSETQ, per germline. With 4 bases removed from V and 0 bases from J, the gap between germline ends came to 11 bases. The DNA of the CDR3 is TGCGCCAGCAGCGGGTCTGCGAGCTCCTACAATGAGCAGTTCTTC. This sequence encodes CASSGSASSYNEQFF.

This chain uses TRBV11-2 with TRBJ2-7, with D perhaps TRBD2 (6 bases). With 5 bases removed from V and 6 bases from J, the gap between germline ends came to 14 bases. The CDR3 runs to 13 residues. The germline V gene encodes CDR1 SGHAT and CDR2 FQNNGV. In DNA, the CDR3 is TGTGCCAGCAGCCCCTTCGGGGGTGGCGAGCAGTACTTC. Translation gives CASSPFGGGEQYF.

This clone was counted once. The chain carries TRBV5-1 and TRBJ2-3, with D tentatively TRBD1 (5 bases). The CDR3 totals 14 residues. Germline V gene data show CDR1 as SGHRS and CDR2 as YFSETQ. The V end was cut by 0 bases, the J end by 6 bases, with 11 bases between. CDR3 DNA sequence: TGCGCCAGCAGCTTGGGGCAGGGCGGCGATACGCAGTATTTT. This translates into CASSLGQGGDTQYF.

The chain recombines TRBV5-1 with TRBJ1-2; the match to TRBD1 covers 7 bases. In germline, CDR1 is SGHRS, CDR2 YFSETQ. This CDR3 comprises 14 residues. V lost 2 bases and J lost 8; bases outside the gene matches: 9. This CDR3 is CASSLTEGARGYTF. The CDR3 bases are TGCGCCAGCAGCTTAACCGAGGGGGCGCGAGGCTACACCTTC.

The rearrangement uses TRBV15 and TRBJ2-5; D not certain. The germline CDR1 and CDR2 sequences are LNHNV and YYDKDF (reference sequence). The CDR3 is 12 amino acids. Trimming stripped 4 bases from V and 7 bases from J, with 10 bases between. CDR3: CATSTALGTQYF. The CDR3 nucleotides are TGTGCCACCAGCACAGCCCTCGGGACCCAGTACTTC.

The chain is built from TRBV6-1 and TRBJ2-3, with D unclear. Germline assignment: CDR1 MNHNS and CDR2 SASEGT. Trimming pared 2 bases from V and 2 bases from J, leaving 20 bases between. The CDR3 extends over 18 amino acids. CDR3 nucleotides: TGTGCCAGCAGTGAACAGCCACCCACTCGCCTTAACACAGATACGCAGTATTTT. It is translated as CASSEQPPTRLNTDTQYF.

CDR3 sequence: CASSRGEGGPGETQYF. CDR3 nucleotides: TGTGCCAGCAGTCGAGGAGAAGGGGGCCCCGGAGAGACCCAGTACTTC. This sequence joins TRBV25-1 and TRBJ2-5; 7 bases are a match to TRBD1. V was pared by 5 bases and J by 4 bases, with 13 bases of the junction left unmatched. The CDR3 sequence is 16 residues long. Germline-derived CDR1 and CDR2 are MGHDK and SYGVNS.

J is TRBJ1-2 and V is TRBV5-5, with TRBD1 identical over 8 bases. The CDR3 is 16 amino acids. Germline V gene data show CDR1 as SGHKS and CDR2 as YYEKEE (reference sequence). Trimming at V came to 5 bases and at J to 8 bases, leaving 17 bases not matched to a gene. The CDR3 here is CASSQPTPGQVFGYTF. The CDR3 bases are TGTGCCAGCAGTCAACCAACCCCGGGACAGGTTTTCGGCTACACCTTC.

This rearrangement joins TRBV7-9 to TRBJ2-7; D may be TRBD2 (5 bases). The CDR3 is 15 residues long. V lost 0 bases and J lost 3, with 12 bases in between. CDR1 is SEHNR and CDR2 is FQNEAQ in the germline V gene (reference sequence). CDR3 DNA: TGTGCCAGCAGCTTAGCCTCCGGGATCTACTACGAGCAGTACTTC. It codes for CASSLASGIYYEQYF. Combining the CDR3 with reference TRBV7-9 and TRBJ2-7 gives the whole variable domain DTGVSQNPRHKITKRGQNVTFRCDPISEHNRLYWYRQTLGQGPEFLTYFQNEAQLEKSRLLSDRFSAERPKGSFSTLEIQRTEQGDSAMYLCASSLASGIYYEQYFGPGTRLTVT.

The gene calls are TRBV10-3 and TRBJ2-7, with TRBD1 identical over 9 bases. The germline V gene encodes CDR1 ENHRY and CDR2 SYGVKD. The length of the CDR3 is 14 residues. Germline trimming cut 6 bases from V and 4 bases from J; bases unmatched to any gene: 7. The CDR3 DNA follows: TGTGCCATCAGGCCGGGACAGGGCGGATACGAGCAGTACTTC. Residues: CAIRPGQGGYEQYF.

The chain uses TRBV30 and TRBJ1-4; 8 bases are a match to TRBD1. CDR3 length equals 14 residues. V shed 0 bases, J shed 7 bases, and the junction held 4 bases outside the gene matches. The germline gives CDR1 GTSNPN, CDR2 SVGIG (reference sequence). Written as DNA, the CDR3 is TGTGCCTGGAGTGTTCGGCAGGGGGCTGAAAAACTGTTTTTT. It yields the protein CAWSVRQGAEKLFF. The variable domain in full, completed from reference TRBV30 and TRBJ1-4, reads SQTIHQWPATLVQPVGSPLSLECTVEGTSNPNLYWYRQAAGRGLQLLFYSVGIGQISSEVPQNLSASRPQDRQFILSSKKLLLSDSGFYLCAWSVRQGAEKLFFGSGTQLSVL.